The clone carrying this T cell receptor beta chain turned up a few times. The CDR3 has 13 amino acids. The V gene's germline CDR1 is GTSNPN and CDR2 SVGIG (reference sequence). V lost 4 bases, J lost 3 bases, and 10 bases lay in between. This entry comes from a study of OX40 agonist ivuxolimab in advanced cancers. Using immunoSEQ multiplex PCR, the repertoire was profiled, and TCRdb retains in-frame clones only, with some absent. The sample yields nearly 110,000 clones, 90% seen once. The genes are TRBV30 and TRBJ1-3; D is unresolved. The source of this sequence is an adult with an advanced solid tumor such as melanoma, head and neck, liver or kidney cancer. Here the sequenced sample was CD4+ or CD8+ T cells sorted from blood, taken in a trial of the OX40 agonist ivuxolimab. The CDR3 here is CAWTWVGGNTIYF. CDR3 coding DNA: TGTGCCTGGACCTGGGTTGGTGGAAACACCATATATTTT.